The 15 T cell receptor beta chains below were found in one sample sequenced in a study of CD8 T cells in Susac syndrome. Reverse transcription of about 0.5 to 1 ug RNA used random hexamers. MiXCR, run by TCRdb on the immunoSEQ multiplex PCR reads, gives a single entry per CDR3 protein. This table holds 90,000 to 150,000 distinct CDR3 sequences, 80% to 95% found once. Sequenced input: CD4+ T cells from PBMCs. The origin of the receptors is a human donor in good health.

The gene calls are TRBV2 and TRBJ1-4; D call uncertain. The CDR3 runs to 13 residues. Germline V lookup: CDR1 SNHLY, CDR2 FYNNEI. With 3 bases removed from V and 4 bases from J, the gap between germline ends came to 6 bases. CDR3: CASSDRYNEKLFF. The CDR3 bases are TGTGCCAGCAGTGATCGTTATAATGAAAAACTGTTTTTT.

J is TRBJ1-2 and V is TRBV20-1; the D gene is possibly TRBD1 (5 bases). CDR1 DFQATT and CDR2 SNEGSKA come from the germline V gene (reference sequence). CDR3 length equals 14 residues. Trimming left V 6 bases short and J 0 bases short, with 14 bases between. CDR3 DNA: TGCAGTGCAGGAGGGCAGGGAGCTAACTATGGCTACACCTTC. Its translation is CSAGGQGANYGYTF.

The chain couples TRBV4-1 to TRBJ2-1; D ambiguous. The CDR3 totals 14 residues. Per germline, CDR1 MGHRA and CDR2 YSYEKL. V shed 3 bases and J shed 6 bases, with 12 bases lying between them. The CDR3 loop reads CASSHPTRGNEQFF. Here the CDR3 DNA reads TGCGCCAGCAGCCACCCAACCAGAGGCAATGAGCAGTTCTTC.

The chain joins TRBV19 to TRBJ1-5; D gene unclear. Germline V gene lookup returns CDR1 LNHDA and CDR2 SQIVND (reference sequence). V was pared by 5 bases and J by 2 bases, with 10 bases between. This CDR3 contains 14 residues. This CDR3 is CASSSRTGNQPQHF. The CDR3 coding sequence is TGTGCCAGTAGTTCGCGGACGGGCAATCAGCCCCAGCATTTT.

The gene calls are TRBV12-3 or TRBV12-4 and TRBJ2-5, with D possibly being TRBD1 (5 bases). Trimming left V 5 bases short and J 0 bases short, with 16 bases between. There are 16 residues in the CDR3. CDR3 in amino acids: CASSPHQGTDQETQYF. The CDR3 DNA follows: TGTGCCAGCAGTCCGCATCAGGGCACCGACCAAGAGACCCAGTACTTC.

The chain employs TRBV5-1 and TRBJ2-7; 8 bases match TRBD1. CDR3 size: 17 residues. V shed 0 bases and J 0 bases; nucleotides not matched to a gene: 8. The V gene's germline CDR1 is SGHRS and CDR2 YFSETQ. The CDR3 bases are TGCGCCAGCAGCTTGGACCGACAGGGGATGAGCTCCTACGAGCAGTACTTC. This gives the protein CASSLDRQGMSSYEQYF. The full variable domain, in which reference TRBV5-1 and TRBJ2-7 provide the parts outside the CDR3, is KAGVTQTPRYLIKTRGQQVTLSCSPISGHRSVSWYQQTPGQGLQFLFEYFSETQRNKGNFPGRFSGRQFSNSRSEMNVSTLELGDSALYLCASSLDRQGMSSYEQYFGPGTRLTVT.

This chain uses TRBV5-1 with TRBJ2-7; 7 bases match TRBD1. This CDR3 is built from 14 residues. Germline loops: CDR1 SGHRS, CDR2 YFSETQ. Trimming cost V 2 bases and J 2 bases; bases outside gene matches: 4. DNA of the CDR3: TGCGCCAGCAGCTTTTTGCAGGGGGCCTACGAGCAGTACTTC. It yields the protein CASSFLQGAYEQYF.

This clonotype was observed a single time. This chain connects TRBV20-1 to TRBJ2-3, with D tentatively TRBD1 (5 bases). Per the germline V gene, CDR1 is DFQATT and CDR2 is SNEGSKA (reference sequence). Deletions cut 6 bases from V and 2 bases from J, with 24 bases between. This CDR3 comprises 17 residues. The DNA for the CDR3 is TGCAGTGCCAGGGTAGGCAGGGTCGGGTCTGACACAGATACGCAGTATTTT. It specifies CSARVGRVGSDTDTQYF.

The rearrangement joins TRBV6-2 or TRBV6-3 to TRBJ2-7, with 7 bases lining up with TRBD1. After removal of 6 bases from V and 3 bases from J, the junction contained 11 bases not matched to a gene. Per the germline V gene, CDR1 is MNHEY and CDR2 is SVGEGT. The CDR3 consists of 15 residues. CDR3: CASSLGQARGYEQYF. CDR3 nucleotides: TGTGCCAGCAGCCTCGGACAGGCGCGAGGCTACGAGCAGTACTTC.

This chain joins TRBV11-2 and TRBJ1-3, with D hard to call. There are 13 residues in the CDR3. Per germline, CDR1 SGHAT and CDR2 FQNNGV. Trimming shortened V by 1 base and J by 4 bases, and 5 bases separated the two germline ends. The CDR3 DNA sequence: TGTGCCAGCAGCTTAGGCCGCGGAAACACCATATATTTT. This gives the protein CASSLGRGNTIYF.

The chain joins TRBV6-5 to TRBJ1-2; 9 positions agree with TRBD1. This CDR3 has 15 residues. V was pared by 5 bases and J by 3 bases, with 7 bases of the junction left unmatched. Per the germline V gene, CDR1 is MNHEY and CDR2 is SVGAGI. The CDR3 is CASSRTGVYDYGYTF. CDR3 DNA: TGTGCCAGCAGTCGGACAGGGGTATATGACTATGGCTACACCTTC.

The chain is built from TRBV5-6 and TRBJ1-2, with a weak D call TRBD1 (5 bases). Germline values: CDR1 SGHDT, CDR2 YYEEEE. The CDR3 loop spans 13 amino acids. V shed 0 bases and J shed 4 bases, with 7 bases lying between them. The CDR3 nucleotides read TGTGCCAGCAGCTTGGTTGACAGCTATGGCTACACCTTC. Translating gives CASSLVDSYGYTF.

Only a few counts were recorded for this clonotype. The chain has TRBV5-1 and TRBJ2-2; D call uncertain. Per the germline V gene, CDR1 is SGHRS and CDR2 is YFSETQ. V was pared by 0 bases and J by 4 bases, with 7 bases between. There are 14 residues in the CDR3. The CDR3 sequence: CASSLETVTGELFF. The CDR3 nucleotides read TGCGCCAGCAGCTTGGAAACGGTCACCGGGGAGCTGTTTTTT. Supplemented by reference TRBV5-1 and TRBJ2-2, the full variable domain reads KAGVTQTPRYLIKTRGQQVTLSCSPISGHRSVSWYQQTPGQGLQFLFEYFSETQRNKGNFPGRFSGRQFSNSRSEMNVSTLELGDSALYLCASSLETVTGELFFGEGSRLTVL.

The chain is built from TRBV7-2 and TRBJ2-2; 7 bases are shared with TRBD1. The germline V gene encodes CDR1 SGHTA and CDR2 FQGNSA. Trimming at V came to 0 bases and at J to 3 bases, leaving 10 bases not matched to a gene. The CDR3 extends over 18 amino acids. This CDR3 is CASSLARGQGLYTGELFF. CDR3 DNA: TGTGCCAGCAGCTTAGCGAGGGGGCAGGGTTTGTACACCGGGGAGCTGTTTTTT. Full variable domain (remainder filled in from reference TRBV7-2 and TRBJ2-2): GAGVSQSPSNKVTEKGKDVELRCDPISGHTALYWYRQSLGQGLEFLIYFQGNSAPDKSGLPSDRFSAERTGGSVSTLTIQRTQQEDSAVYLCASSLARGQGLYTGELFFGEGSRLTVL.

The chain links TRBV18 to TRBJ2-1; TRBD2 might be the D (5 bases). Trimming removed 6 bases from V and 5 bases from J, with 17 bases in between. Germline V gene data show CDR1 as KGHSH and CDR2 as LQKENI. This CDR3 contains 15 residues. The CDR3 sequence is CASSRTNRDDNEQFF. The DNA for the CDR3 is TGTGCCAGCTCGAGAACCAACCGGGATGACAATGAGCAGTTCTTC. Full variable domain (outside the CDR3, taken from reference TRBV18 and TRBJ2-1): NAGVMQNPRHLVRRRGQEARLRCSPMKGHSHVYWYRQLPEEGLKFMVYLQKENIIDESGMPKERFSAEFPKEGPSILRIQQVVRGDSAAYFCASSRTNRDDNEQFFGPGTRLTVL.